This is a list of T cell receptor beta chains from one sample in a study of T cells in Graves' hyperthyroidism and ophthalmopathy. Via MiXCR, TCRdb re-called the multiplex PCR reads, giving one row per CDR3 protein. Of roughly 700,000 distinct CDR3 sequences in the sample, approximately 15% were seen once. The material sequenced was blood. These receptors all come from a middle-aged man with Graves' hyperthyroidism. Both conserved end residues are part of each CDR3. Size values are once, few and many counts, or a class for expanded clones, and some rows have none.

clone_size j_call v_call cdr3_length cdr3_aa
many TRBJ1-5 TRBV7-9 15 CASSSRDGNNQPQHF
. TRBJ2-2 TRBV19 16 CASNLFGLPGNGELFF
. TRBJ1-2 TRBV28 15 CASSPPRTSNDGYTF
. TRBJ1-1 TRBV7-9 13 CASSLAHSLEAFF
. TRBJ2-1 TRBV5-6 15 CASSYGTGTPNEQFF
many TRBJ2-5 TRBV6-1 15 CASSEAQSSGETQYF
. TRBJ1-3 TRBV9 15 CASSVDRVRGNTIYF
many TRBJ2-7 TRBV2 15 CASRQGQGAYYEQYF
once TRBJ2-7 TRBV4-2 15 CASSQDFESSYEQYF
many TRBJ1-1 TRBV29-1 14 CSVNRGLRNTEAFF
few TRBJ2-4 TRBV29-1 14 CSVEESLAKNIQYF
many TRBJ2-7 TRBV28 14 CASSLQDSSYEQYF
many TRBJ2-1 TRBV3-1 16 CASSQIAGGAMNEQFF
. TRBJ2-7 TRBV7-2 14 CASSRLATVNERYF
. TRBJ2-3 TRBV20-1 15 CSARIRGTSTDTQYF
. TRBJ1-2 TRBV3-1 13 CASSHTQNYGYTF
. TRBJ2-5 TRBV7-9 15 CASSPLAGQGETQYF
. TRBJ2-5 TRBV7-3 15 CASSLTQGRGETQYF
few TRBJ2-1 TRBV10-3 16 CAIHNGQVSSYNEQFF
. TRBJ2-5 TRBV15 15 CATSREPRGQETQYF
many TRBJ2-5 TRBV12-3/TRBV12-4 13 CASRRRIQETQYF
. TRBJ2-7 TRBV5-1 14 CASSLDGTSYEQYF
. TRBJ2-2 TRBV28 17 CASSGTLAGGYTGELFF
many TRBJ2-1 TRBV11-2 15 CASSLAGRTYNEQFF
. TRBJ1-1 TRBV6-2/TRBV6-3 13 CAATTGKVTEAFF
. TRBJ2-7 TRBV7-2 16 CASSPLEGPGSYEQYF
many TRBJ2-7 TRBV2 14 CASSSLVMTGEQYF
few TRBJ1-3 TRBV28 16 CASSSRDRGNGNTIYF
many TRBJ2-3 TRBV11-3 15 CASSLEGGKTDTQYF
many TRBJ1-1 TRBV20-1 15 CSASNPGQGNTEAFF
many TRBJ2-5 TRBV10-3 14 CAISALGGEKTQYF
many TRBJ2-4 TRBV11-1 14 CASSLADREGIQYF
. TRBJ1-5 TRBV20-1 16 CSARDSQAASNQPQHF
. TRBJ2-1 TRBV9 16 CASSVGVYSSYNEQFF
. TRBJ1-2 TRBV30 15 CAWRKQGANFNGYTF
many TRBJ1-1 TRBV11-3 15 CASSLARIEDTEAFF
. TRBJ2-1 TRBV20-1 13 CSAKRLTYNEQFF
. TRBJ1-2 TRBV28 14 CASSPPGTGIGYTF
few TRBJ2-5 TRBV18 18 CASSSPVKGTGPQETQYF
. TRBJ1-1 TRBV5-1 16 CASSWLGDPPNTEAFF
few TRBJ2-3 TRBV5-1 15 CASRRLAAGEDTQYF
. TRBJ2-1 TRBV7-8 16 CASSLRAESMVDEQFF
few TRBJ2-3 TRBV10-3 15 CAISDPSGRTDTQYF
few TRBJ2-5 TRBV15 17 CATSRDYSGLGTETQYF
many TRBJ2-3 TRBV28 15 CASCPGGAGTDTQYF
. TRBJ1-6 TRBV9 15 CASSDDTGGNSPLHF
. TRBJ1-1 TRBV6-2/TRBV6-3 15 CASSYPVQVGTEAFF